The rows below give T cell receptor beta chains drawn from one sample of a study of T-cell reconstitution after alpha-beta-depleted transplantation in children. A single record per CDR3 protein comes from TCRdb applying MiXCR to the PCR reads. This table has approximately 520,000 distinct CDR3 sequences, roughly 33% appearing once. The source was PBMCs from the stem cell graft donor, collected from the stem cell graft. The origin of the receptors is a human donor who donated a stem cell graft to a child with aplastic anemia. CDR3s include the opening cysteine and the closing phenylalanine or tryptophan. The D gene is left open where the match is weak. Size is omitted from some rows. Given values are once, few, many or a class for expanded clones.

v_call	d_call	clone_size	j_call	cdr3_aa	cdr3_nt
TRBV10-3	TRBD1	NA	TRBJ2-1	CAISESQGFGTEDNEQFF	TGTGCCATCAGTGAGTCACAGGGCTTCGGGACAGAAGACAATGAGCAGTTCTTC
TRBV14	NA	NA	TRBJ2-7	CASSQVNIYEQYF	TGTGCCAGCAGCCAAGTAAACATCTACGAGCAGTACTTC
TRBV7-9	TRBD2	NA	TRBJ2-5	CASSQGLATETQYF	TGTGCCAGCAGCCAGGGACTAGCGACGGAGACCCAGTACTTC
TRBV20-1	NA	NA	TRBJ2-2	CSASREKAGELFF	TGCAGTGCTAGTCGGGAGAAGGCCGGGGAGCTGTTTTTT
TRBV7-2	NA	NA	TRBJ1-4	CASSFQSVPEKLFF	TGTGCCAGCAGCTTCCAGAGCGTACCTGAAAAACTGTTTTTT
TRBV20-1	NA	many	TRBJ1-2	CSASDYRDGYTF	TGCAGTGCTAGTGATTACAGGGACGGCTACACCTTC
TRBV11-2	TRBD2	NA	TRBJ2-3	CASSSQHLVAGGRTDTQYF	TGTGCCAGCAGCTCGCAACATCTCGTAGCGGGAGGCCGCACAGATACGCAGTATTTT
TRBV29-1	TRBD1	NA	TRBJ2-7	CSALGQGAYEQYF	TGCAGCGCCCTAGGACAGGGTGCCTACGAGCAGTACTTC
TRBV20-1	TRBD1	NA	TRBJ1-5	CSVDRINQPQHF	TGCAGTGTGGACAGGATCAATCAGCCCCAGCATTTT
TRBV12-3/TRBV12-4	NA	NA	TRBJ2-3	CASSSLQGGRLF	TGTGCCAGCAGTTCCCTCCAAGGGGGGCGGCTTTTT
TRBV6-2/TRBV6-3	NA	NA	TRBJ2-7	CASSYGELRGGEQYF	TGTGCCAGCAGTTACGGGGAGTTGAGGGGCGGCGAGCAGTACTTC
TRBV18	NA	few	TRBJ2-1	CASSPSSSTNEQFF	TGTGCCAGCTCTCCCTCCTCTAGCACGAATGAGCAGTTCTTC
TRBV7-9	NA	NA	TRBJ1-1	CASSLGASHVAFF	TGTGCCAGCAGCTTAGGGGCATCCCACGTGGCTTTCTTT
TRBV29-1	NA	few	TRBJ1-1	CSFRGNTEAFF	TGCAGCTTCCGGGGGAACACTGAAGCTTTCTTT
TRBV12-3/TRBV12-4	NA	NA	TRBJ2-2	CASRAQVKQNTGELFF	TGTGCCAGCAGGGCTCAGGTGAAACAGAACACCGGGGAGCTGTTTTTT
TRBV12-3/TRBV12-4	NA	NA	TRBJ2-4	CASSLDRSLAKNIQYF	TGTGCCAGCAGCCTAGACAGGAGTCTAGCCAAAAACATTCAGTACTTC
TRBV18	TRBD1	few	TRBJ2-4	CASSLRTGGTDIQYF	TGTGCCAGCTCTCTCCGGACAGGGGGTACAGACATTCAGTACTTC
TRBV28	NA	few	TRBJ2-1	CANSQGLAYNEQFF	TGTGCCAACAGTCAGGGACTGGCCTACAATGAGCAGTTCTTC
TRBV7-8	TRBD1	NA	TRBJ1-4	CASSSTRDRATNEKLFF	TGTGCCAGCAGCTCCACCCGGGACAGGGCAACTAATGAAAAACTGTTTTTT
TRBV6-1	NA	NA	TRBJ1-5	CASSRGLGEGNQPQHF	TGTGCCAGCAGCCGTGGCTTGGGTGAGGGCAATCAGCCCCAGCATTTT
TRBV12-3/TRBV12-4	NA	NA	TRBJ1-1	CARRGGTRRSLAFF	TGTGCCAGAAGGGGGGGGACCCGAAGATCTCTAGCTTTCTTT
TRBV7-2	NA	once	TRBJ2-1	CALVGGANEQFF	TGTGCCCTAGTGGGCGGGGCCAATGAGCAGTTCTTC
TRBV24-1	NA	NA	TRBJ1-5	CATSDLGPGRGQPQHF	TGTGCCACCAGTGATTTGGGACCGGGTCGAGGTCAGCCCCAGCATTTT
TRBV30	TRBD1	NA	TRBJ2-7	CAWRTGTGPSEQYF	TGTGCCTGGAGGACCGGGACAGGGCCCTCCGAGCAGTACTTC
TRBV15	NA	few	TRBJ1-4	CAIGRTNEKLFF	TGTGCCATCGGACGCACTAATGAAAAACTGTTTTTT
TRBV5-6	TRBD2	NA	TRBJ2-3	CASSQRLAGGGTQYF	TGTGCCAGCAGCCAACGACTAGCGGGAGGTGGTACGCAGTATTTT